This note documents a single TCR beta chain sequence. There is no known antigen for this receptor. No qualities accompany the bases; no much larger clone lies one base away. This specimen's time point label, interpreted: baseline before first vaccination. The vaccinee samples were drawn from two UK trials, COV001 and COV002, one of which was a single-blind randomized controlled phase 2/3 trial testing AZD1222 (ChAdOx1 nCoV-19) in healthy adults. For TCRbeta chain sequencing, PBMC samples from trial participants were taken at day 0 and at day 28 after the second dose. This specimen comes from a study of T cell responses to AZD1222 COVID-19 vaccine listed by TCRdb under 2021. As for the study more broadly: Because spike-specific TCR depth and breadth did not differ between the two schedules, AZD1222 recipients who got a second dose at roughly 4 weeks were pooled with those who got a second dose at roughly 12 weeks. TCR sequencing was performed for approximately 240 trial participants, of whom 200 to 210 were given two doses of AZD1222 and around 26 were given two doses of MenACWY control vaccine. Enrollment into the trials was organized by age into subgroups of 18-55, 56-69 and 70-plus years, and those subgroups contained approximately 160, 26 and 62 TCR-sequenced participants, respectively. Broader findings and caveats from the paper: After two AZD1222 doses, spike-specific TCR breadth and depth were significantly higher than at day 0 and than in MenACWY recipients. Conclusions about previously exposed vaccinees were limited because only six or seven AZD1222 recipients were SARS-CoV-2 seropositive at baseline. Participants were mostly white British and included more females than males, and it was suggested by the authors that clonal diversity may have been underestimated. Because no samples from the day 14 peak response were available, repertoires could be characterized only after the peak T cell response. CD4 TCRs associated with the vaccine covered the entire spike protein, and the dominant responses were in regions 160-218 and 743-854. In the small 56-69-year group, the increase in depth fell short of significance, most likely because of low power. Reportedly, close to half of the unique spike-specific TCRs recognized epitopes lying outside the regions that are mutated in the B.1.351 and B.1.1.7 variants.

The cysteine opens and the phenylalanine closes a CDR3 of 16 amino acids. Of all the DNA, just the CDR3 is kept, 48 bases in frame from base 1. V and J are truncated by 3 bases and 0 bases respectively, leaving an intervening sequence of 12 bases. From the germline V gene (reference sequence), CDR1 is LGHDT and CDR2 is YNNKEL. The CDR3 regions of human TCRbeta chains were analyzed by immunosequencing. As for the authors' bioinformatics: TCRs in the repertoires were matched against a reference library of SARS-CoV-2-specific TCRs that had been generated with the MIRA antigen-specificity platform. Breadth was defined as the fraction of unique TCRs that were SARS-CoV-2-associated. Depth was defined as the fraction of total T cells that were SARS-CoV-2-associated. Using the MIRA data, each spike-specific TCR was mapped to the spike region that the TCR reacts to and placed in a CD4 or CD8 class. Log10-transformed breadth and depth values were compared by one-way ANOVA with Sidak's multiple comparisons tests. In TCRdb, the immuneACCESS table is reduced to in-frame sequences with V and J assigned. These tables do not hold every clone; where another copy was compared, an unresolved V gene accounts for under half, and the others remain unexplained. Clone size and the V and J calls come from that table; the DNA yielded D and trimming. This sample gives about 160,000 clones in total; about 91% of them show up just once. 4% to 5.5% of the sample rests with the top ten.

The sequence joins TRBV3-1 (or the pseudogene TRBV3-2) to TRBJ2-1; the D gene is tentatively TRBD1 or TRBD2, each matching 6 bases. This sequence originates from an adult in good health. The sample here was peripheral blood, taken on day 0 of AZD1222 vaccination. The nucleotide sequence is TGTGCCAGCAGCCACTCCCGGGGGCACTCCTACAATGAGCAGTTCTTC. This is translated as CASSHSRGHSYNEQFF.